Each of the 9 T cell receptor beta chains below was sequenced from the same sample in a study of T cell repertoires in ileal Crohn's disease. Only in-frame clones appear in the TCRdb table, and some are missing; sequencing was by immunoSEQ multiplex PCR. The data show roughly 13,000 clones, roughly 78% seen once. Sequencing was performed on ileal tissue. These receptors were obtained from an adult with Crohn's disease.

The chain carries TRBV5-4 and TRBJ2-7; D is possibly TRBD2 (7 bases). The CDR3 sequence is 15 residues long. V was clipped by 3 bases and J by 6 bases, with 19 bases between them. CDR1 and CDR2 from the germline V gene are SGHNT and YYREEE (reference sequence). The DNA for the CDR3 is TGTGCCAGCAGCTCCCCCGGGTGGGGGGGCGGCGAGCAGTACTTC. Protein product: CASSSPGWGGGEQYF.

In nucleotides, the CDR3 is TGCGCCAGCAGCTCGTCCCCACAGGGGCCAAACACTGAAGCTTTCTTT. It codes for CASSSSPQGPNTEAFF. This sequence joins TRBV5-1 and TRBJ1-1; 7 bases align to TRBD1. Germline trimming cut 3 bases from V and 2 bases from J; bases unmatched to any gene: 10. The CDR3 loop spans 16 amino acids. Germline V gene data show CDR1 as SGHRS and CDR2 as YFSETQ.

This sequence joins TRBV9 and TRBJ1-4, with TRBD1 matching over 8 bases. V lost 4 bases and J lost 11; bases outside the gene matches: 4. Germline V lookup: CDR1 SGDLS, CDR2 YYNGEE. The CDR3 sequence is 12 residues long. Here the CDR3 DNA reads TGTGCCAGCAGCCCTCGGACAGGGAAACTGTTTTTT. Translation: CASSPRTGKLFF.

The CDR3 DNA reads as TGTGCCAGCAGCCCGGGGGGAAGCTCTGGGGCCAACGTCCTGACTTTC. Amino acids: CASSPGGSSGANVLTF. This chain connects TRBV9 to TRBJ2-6; 7 nucleotides align to TRBD2. The V and J ends lost 4 bases and 0 bases, in that order; junction bases with no gene match: 4. Germline CDR1 SGDLS, CDR2 YYNGEE. The CDR3 has 16 residues.

The chain recombines TRBV5-1 with TRBJ2-7, with D possibly matching TRBD2 (7 bases). The V end was cut by 1 base, the J end by 5 bases, with 13 bases between. Per the germline V gene, CDR1 is SGHRS and CDR2 is YFSETQ. The CDR3 covers 14 residues. As DNA, the CDR3 is TGCGCCAGCAGCTTGAGGGGGGGCAGGGACGAGCAGTACTTC. Its protein product is CASSLRGGRDEQYF.

The chain employs TRBV5-1 and TRBJ1-4; TRBD1 aligns across 7 bases. The CDR3 is 14 amino acids. Germline V gene sequence: CDR1 SGHRS, CDR2 YFSETQ. The J segment lost 3 bases and the V segment lost 3 bases, leaving 2 bases of the junction unmatched. In nucleotides, the CDR3 is TGCGCCAGCAGCTGGGGACAGCCTAATGAAAAACTGTTTTTT. Amino acids: CASSWGQPNEKLFF.

The chain links TRBV30 to TRBJ1-1; a possible D gene is TRBD1 (6 bases). V lost 3 bases and J lost 9, with 20 bases in between. Germline values: CDR1 GTSNPN, CDR2 SVGIG (reference sequence). This CDR3 spans 14 amino acids. The CDR3 here is CAWRIKLGGAQAFF. In DNA, the CDR3 is TGTGCCTGGAGAATTAAACTTGGGGGGGCCCAAGCTTTCTTT.

Notes on this clone: The sample has other DNA sequences that encode this CDR3 too. The chain recombines TRBV18 with TRBJ1-2; weak D call: TRBD1 (6 bases). V lost 6 bases to trimming and J lost 1 base, with 9 bases between them. Per germline, CDR1 KGHSH and CDR2 LQKENI. This CDR3 contains 13 residues. The CDR3 region is CASSADSNYGYTF. The CDR3 nucleotides read TGTGCCAGCTCCGCGGACAGTAACTATGGCTACACCTTC.

This clone appeared once. The rearrangement joins TRBV14 to TRBJ2-7, with TRBD2 matching 9 bases. CDR1 and CDR2 (germline): SGHDN, FVKESK. The CDR3 sequence is 14 residues long. V was clipped by 1 base and J by 2 bases; unmatched bases: 0. In DNA, the CDR3 is TGTGCCAGCAGCCAAGCTAGCGGGGCCTACGAGCAGTACTTC. Translating gives CASSQASGAYEQYF.